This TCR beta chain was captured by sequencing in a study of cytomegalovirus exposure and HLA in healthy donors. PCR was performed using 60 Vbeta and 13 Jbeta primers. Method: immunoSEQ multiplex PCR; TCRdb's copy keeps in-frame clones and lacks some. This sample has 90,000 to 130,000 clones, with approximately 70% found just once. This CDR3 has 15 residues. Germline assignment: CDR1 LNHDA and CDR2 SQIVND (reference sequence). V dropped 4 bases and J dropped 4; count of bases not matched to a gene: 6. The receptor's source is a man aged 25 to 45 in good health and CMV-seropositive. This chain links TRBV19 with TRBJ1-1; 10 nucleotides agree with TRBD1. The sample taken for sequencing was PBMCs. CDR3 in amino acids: CASSRSGTGVTEAFF. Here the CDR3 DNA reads TGTGCCAGTAGTAGATCCGGGACAGGGGTCACTGAAGCTTTCTTT. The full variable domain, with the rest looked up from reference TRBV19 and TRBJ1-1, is DGGITQSPKYLFRKEGQNVTLSCEQNLNHDAMYWYRQDPGQGLRLIYYSQIVNDFQKGDIAEGYSVSREKKESFPLTVTSAQKNPTAFYLCASSRSGTGVTEAFFGQGTRLTVV.